This entry describes one T cell receptor (beta chain). Its antigen remains unidentified. No qualities accompany the bases; no much larger clone lies one base away. These data come from a study of T-cell memory formation after mild COVID-19 (TCRdb year 2021). Context from the whole study: Most TCR sequence clusters were specific to one of the two donors. In a couple of donors, T-cell clones that expanded and contracted after mild COVID-19 were followed by sequencing TCRalpha and TCRbeta repertoires longitudinally. The cohort was made up of two young adult volunteers, one female and one male, who were previously healthy.

The sequencer was an Illumina NovaSeq 6000. TCRalpha and TCRbeta cDNA libraries were built by 5'RACE with constant-segment primers, adding sample barcodes and unique molecular identifiers. Trizol reagent was used to extract RNA from every sample. The libraries were amplified in two PCR steps, and the second step added a second sample barcode and Illumina TruSeq adapters. The libraries were sequenced on an Illumina NovaSeq using 2 x 150 bp paired-end reads. The authors' pipeline ran thus. The reads were demultiplexed and collapsed into UMI-guided consensus sequences using migec v1.2.7. Using mixcr v2.1.11, the UMI consensuses were aligned to TRA and TRB V and J templates and assembled into clonotypes. Clonotypes were classified as expanded or contracted when called significant by both edgeR and NoisET, with noise models trained on biological replicates. edgeR calls used a false discovery rate-adjusted p below 0.01 and a log2 fold-change threshold of 1. PCA with hierarchical clustering of max-normalized trajectories of the 1000 most abundant clonotypes was used as exploratory dynamics analysis. The CD4 or CD8 phenotype of responding clones was assigned using the separately sequenced CD4+ and CD8+ repertoires. TCRdb passed the public sequencing reads through fastp at Q25 and MiXCR, retaining productive beta sequences. Duplicate CDR3 protein sequences are folded into a single record with the most common DNA and genes. Clone size and V and J calls follow TCRdb, not the original study. This sample has roughly 150,000 distinct CDR3 sequences in its table, and 14% of those were observed once. The ten largest account for around 28% of the sample.

Overall results and qualifications from the work: From day 15 to 85, contracting clones showed balanced CD4/CD8 phenotypes, whereas a second wave of clones that expanded from day 15 to 37 leaned towards CD4+. Contracting CD4+ clones appeared mostly in the CM and EM memory subsets, whereas CD8+ clones were enriched in EMRA. Only a couple of mild cases were covered by the study, and larger cohorts that include severe cases with pre-infection samples were considered necessary. Whether the second-wave clones peaking on day 37 were SARS-CoV-2 specific was not confirmed. The detection of some responding clones in pre-infection memory suggests that pre-existing cross-reactive memory T cells joined the SARS-CoV-2 response.

PBMCs were isolated by Ficoll-Paque density gradient centrifugation. Source material: PBMCs or a T cell subset sorted from them (not recorded which). The source of this sequence is an adult woman who had mild COVID-19 (a few samples of this study predate the infection). The sample titles of this study are shuffled in the database, so cell type and time point are left out; the donor was told from shared clones.

The CDR3 in this case is CASSDGSTNEKLFF. The DNA is TGTGCCAGCAGTGATGGGTCAACTAATGAAAAACTGTTTTTT. Rearrangement joined TRBV6-4 to TRBJ1-4; the D gene assignment is ambiguous. V sheds 3 bases and J sheds 0 bases, leaving 5 bases between their ends. In the germline V gene, CDR1 corresponds to MRHNA and CDR2 to SNTAGT. Reading from cysteine to phenylalanine, the CDR3 counts 14 amino acids. Left in the record is the CDR3 DNA by itself, 42 bases read in frame from the first base.